This T cell receptor beta chain emerged from a study of T cell responses to AZD1222 COVID-19 vaccine. Findings of the study overall: In all cases, repertoires were sampled only after the peak T cell response. Only a handful of AZD1222 recipients, roughly six in all, had baseline seropositivity. The study found Spike-specific TCR breadth and depth rose after two AZD1222 doses.

This CDR3 has 14 amino acids. Germline assignment: CDR1 SGDLS and CDR2 YYNGEE. The V and J ends lost 4 bases and 4 bases, in that order; junction bases with no gene match: 7. Some clones are missing from TCRdb's copy, which holds only in-frame ones; the method was immunoSEQ multiplex PCR. The sample holds 190,000 or so clones, roughly 91% seen once. Remarks on this clone: Its antigen is still unknown.

This specimen was peripheral blood, taken 28 days after the second AZD1222 dose. The chain recombines TRBV9 with TRBJ2-5; 7 nucleotides align to TRBD2. The receptor comes from an adult who received the AZD1222 COVID-19 vaccine. The CDR3, as DNA: TGTGCCAGCAGCTTCGGACCGGGGGGAGAGACCCAGTACTTC. Translated, it gives CASSFGPGGETQYF.